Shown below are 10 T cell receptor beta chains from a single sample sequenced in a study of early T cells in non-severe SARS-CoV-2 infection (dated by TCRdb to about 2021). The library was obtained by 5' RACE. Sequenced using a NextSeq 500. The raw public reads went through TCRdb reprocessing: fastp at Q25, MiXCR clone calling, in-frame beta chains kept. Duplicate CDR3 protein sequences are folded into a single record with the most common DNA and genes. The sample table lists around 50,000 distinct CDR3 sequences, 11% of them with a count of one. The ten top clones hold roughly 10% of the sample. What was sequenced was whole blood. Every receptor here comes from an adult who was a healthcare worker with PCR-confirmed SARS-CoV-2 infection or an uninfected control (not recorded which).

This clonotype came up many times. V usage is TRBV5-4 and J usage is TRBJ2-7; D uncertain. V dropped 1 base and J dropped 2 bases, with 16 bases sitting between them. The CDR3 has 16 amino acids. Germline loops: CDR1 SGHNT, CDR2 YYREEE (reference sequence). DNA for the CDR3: TGTGCCAGCAGCTTGCCTTCTGGGAATTCTCCCTACGAGCAGTACTTC. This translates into CASSLPSGNSPYEQYF.

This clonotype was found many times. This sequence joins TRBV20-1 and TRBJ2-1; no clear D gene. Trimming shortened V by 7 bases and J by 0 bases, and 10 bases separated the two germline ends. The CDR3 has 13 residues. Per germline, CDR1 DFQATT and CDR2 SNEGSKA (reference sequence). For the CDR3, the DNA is TGCAGTGTTCCACCCTACTCCTACAATGAGCAGTTCTTC. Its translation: CSVPPYSYNEQFF.

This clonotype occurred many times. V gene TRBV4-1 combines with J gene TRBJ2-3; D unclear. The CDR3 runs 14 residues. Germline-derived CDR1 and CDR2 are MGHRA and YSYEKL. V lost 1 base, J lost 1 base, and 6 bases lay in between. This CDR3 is CASSQGLRTDTQYF. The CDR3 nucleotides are TGCGCCAGCAGCCAAGGACTCCGCACAGATACGCAGTATTTT.

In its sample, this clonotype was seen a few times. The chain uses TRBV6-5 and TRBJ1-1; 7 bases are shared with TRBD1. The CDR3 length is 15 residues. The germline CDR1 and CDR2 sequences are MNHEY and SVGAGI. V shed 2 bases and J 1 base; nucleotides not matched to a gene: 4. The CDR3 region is CASSYQGQQNTEAFF. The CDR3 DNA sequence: TGTGCCAGCAGTTACCAGGGACAGCAGAACACTGAAGCTTTCTTT.

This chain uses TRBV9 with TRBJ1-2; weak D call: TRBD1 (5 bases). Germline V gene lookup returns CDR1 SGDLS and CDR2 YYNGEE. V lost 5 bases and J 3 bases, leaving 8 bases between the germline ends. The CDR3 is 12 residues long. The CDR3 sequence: CASRKTDYGYTF. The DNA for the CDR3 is TGTGCCAGCAGGAAGACAGACTATGGCTACACCTTC.

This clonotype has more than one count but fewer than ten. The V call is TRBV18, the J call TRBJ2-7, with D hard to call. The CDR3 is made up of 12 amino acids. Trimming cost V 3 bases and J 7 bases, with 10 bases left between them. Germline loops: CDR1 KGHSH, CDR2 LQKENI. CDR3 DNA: TGTGCCAGCTCACCCGTTGGGTGGGAGCAGTACTTC. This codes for CASSPVGWEQYF.

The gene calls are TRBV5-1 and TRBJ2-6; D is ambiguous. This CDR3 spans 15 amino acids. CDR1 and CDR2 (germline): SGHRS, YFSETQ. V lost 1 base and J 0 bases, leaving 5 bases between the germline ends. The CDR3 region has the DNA TGCGCCAGCAGCTTGCAGAGCTCTGGGGCCAACGTCCTGACTTTC. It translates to CASSLQSSGANVLTF.

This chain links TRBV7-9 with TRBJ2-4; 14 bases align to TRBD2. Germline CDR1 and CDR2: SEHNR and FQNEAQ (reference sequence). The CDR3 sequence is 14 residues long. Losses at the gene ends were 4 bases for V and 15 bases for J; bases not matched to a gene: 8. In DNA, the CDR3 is TGTGCCAGCAGCTCCGGGACTAGCGGGGGCCTAGCGTACTTC. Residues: CASSSGTSGGLAYF.

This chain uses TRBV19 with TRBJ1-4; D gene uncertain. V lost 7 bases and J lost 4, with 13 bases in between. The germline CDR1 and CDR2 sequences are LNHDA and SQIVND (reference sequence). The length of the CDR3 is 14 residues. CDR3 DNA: TGTGCCAGTAATCGAGCAGGCCGTAATGAAAAACTGTTTTTT. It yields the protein CASNRAGRNEKLFF.

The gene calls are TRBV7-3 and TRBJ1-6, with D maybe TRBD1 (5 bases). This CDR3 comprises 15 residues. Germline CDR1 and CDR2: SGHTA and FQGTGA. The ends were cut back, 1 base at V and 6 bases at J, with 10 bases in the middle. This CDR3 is CASSLKGKGNSPLHF. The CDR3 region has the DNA TGTGCCAGCAGCTTAAAGGGGAAGGGTAATTCACCCCTCCACTTT.